This T cell receptor (beta chain) stems from a study of T cells expressing NK-cell markers. Study-level findings and limits: Top CD8+ clonotypes included the dominant CD3+CD56+NKG2C+ clonotypes in 5 or 6 donors.

TCRdb re-called the 5' RACE reads; one entry per CDR3 protein, DNA not given. Its listing shows fewer than 550,000 distinct CDR3 sequences. The CDR3 loop spans 13 amino acids. Germline assignment: CDR1 SNHLY and CDR2 FYNNEI. For this clonotype: What it binds is not known.

The sequence derives from a woman in her fifties or sixties in good health. The gene calls are TRBV2 and TRBJ1-2. Sequenced sample: blood T cells: a sorted CD56 or NKG2C T cell subset, CD4+ or CD8+ T cells, or bulk PBMC T cells (not recorded which). CDR3 residues: CASTQHSGDGYTF.